The 8 T cell receptor beta chains in this list originate from one sample, sequenced in a study of blood T cell repertoires in COVID-19. The table came from immunoSEQ multiplex PCR; TCRdb's copy has only in-frame clones and leaves some out. Here the sample spans approximately 190,000 clones, 85% to 90% being singletons. What was sequenced was PBMCs or T cells enriched from blood (not recorded which). All receptors come from a woman aged 40 to 50 in a cohort exposed to, infected with or recovered from COVID-19 (not recorded which).

The V call is TRBV15, the J call TRBJ2-5; D perhaps matches TRBD2 (6 bases). Germline CDR1 LNHNV, CDR2 YYDKDF (reference sequence). This CDR3 has 14 amino acids. V was pared by 7 bases and J by 5 bases, with 17 bases between. Here the CDR3 reads CATKSTGDFETQYF. The DNA of the CDR3 is TGTGCCACCAAATCTACGGGGGATTTTGAGACCCAGTACTTC.

The chain carries TRBV4-1 and TRBJ1-1; D is undetermined. This CDR3 contains 13 residues. Germline V gives CDR1 MGHRA, CDR2 YSYEKL. Trimming removed 6 bases at V and 1 base at J, with 9 bases between. The CDR3 region is CASSPGGNTEAFF. The CDR3 nucleotides are TGCGCCAGCAGTCCCGGCGGGAACACTGAAGCTTTCTTT.

This chain uses TRBV7-6 with TRBJ2-3, with 12 positions matching TRBD2. Germline trimming cut 5 bases from V and 5 bases from J; bases unmatched to any gene: 8. The CDR3 loop spans 16 amino acids. CDR1 and CDR2 (germline): SGHVS, FNYEAQ. The CDR3 reads CASSPNLAGGKDTQYF. In DNA, the CDR3 is TGTGCCAGCAGCCCCAATCTAGCGGGAGGGAAAGATACGCAGTATTTT.

The V gene is TRBV9, the J gene TRBJ1-3, with TRBD1 matching 8 bases. Per the germline V gene, CDR1 is SGDLS and CDR2 is YYNGEE. J lost 2 bases, V lost 4 bases, and 11 bases had no gene match. The CDR3 is made up of 17 amino acids. The CDR3 coding sequence is TGTGCCAGCAGCCCCAGCCCAGGGGGCTCCACTGGAAACACCATATATTTT. This encodes CASSPSPGGSTGNTIYF.

This chain links TRBV7-9 with TRBJ2-3; the D is unclear. The CDR3 length is 14 residues. V lost 3 bases and J 1 base, leaving 8 bases between the germline ends. Per the germline V gene, CDR1 is SEHNR and CDR2 is FQNEAQ (reference sequence). CDR3 amino acids: CASSFSSGTDTQYF. The CDR3 DNA sequence: TGTGCCAGCAGCTTTAGCTCTGGCACAGATACGCAGTATTTT.

The chain recombines TRBV19 with TRBJ2-4; possibly TRBD2 for D (5 bases). Germline V gene lookup returns CDR1 LNHDA and CDR2 SQIVND (reference sequence). Between the trimmed V and J ends, which lost 5 bases and 1 base, there was a span of 6 bases. This CDR3 is built from 13 residues. The CDR3 DNA reads as TGTGCCAGTAGTGGGGAGGCCAAAAACATTCAGTACTTC. Its translation: CASSGEAKNIQYF.

This chain uses TRBV21-1 with TRBJ1-2. TRBV21-1 is termed a pseudogene. The CDR3 has 23 amino acids. The CDR3 bases are TGTGCCAGCAGCAAAAAGTCCCGTCGTATCTCTCGCGGGACGCATCCCCGGGGGTATGGCTACACCTTC. Protein sequence: CASSKKSRRISRGTHPRGYGYTF.

This chain connects TRBV5-5 to TRBJ2-3; 8 bases align to TRBD2. The CDR3 runs to 15 residues. The V segment lost 2 bases and the J segment 2 bases; nucleotides outside the gene matches: 4. Germline V gene data show CDR1 as SGHKS and CDR2 as YYEKEE (reference sequence). CDR3 protein: CASSFGGRTTDTQYF. The CDR3 region has the DNA TGTGCCAGCAGCTTCGGCGGGAGGACCACAGATACGCAGTATTTT. Combining the CDR3 with reference TRBV5-5 and TRBJ2-3 gives the whole variable domain DAGVTQSPTHLIKTRGQQVTLRCSPISGHKSVSWYQQVLGQGPQFIFQYYEKEERGRGNFPDRFSARQFPNYSSELNVNALLLGDSALYLCASSFGGRTTDTQYFGPGTRLTVL.